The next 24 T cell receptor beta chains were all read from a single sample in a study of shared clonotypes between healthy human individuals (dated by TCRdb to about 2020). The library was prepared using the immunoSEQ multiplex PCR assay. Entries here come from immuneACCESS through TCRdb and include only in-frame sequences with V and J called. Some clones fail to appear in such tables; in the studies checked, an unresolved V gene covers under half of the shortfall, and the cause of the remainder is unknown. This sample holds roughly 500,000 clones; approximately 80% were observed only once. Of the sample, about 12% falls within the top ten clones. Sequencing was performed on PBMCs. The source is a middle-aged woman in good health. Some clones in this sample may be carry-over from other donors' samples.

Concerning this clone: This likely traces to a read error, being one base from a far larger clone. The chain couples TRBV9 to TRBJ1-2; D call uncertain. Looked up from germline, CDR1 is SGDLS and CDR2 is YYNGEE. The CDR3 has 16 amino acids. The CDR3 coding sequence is TGTGCCAGCGGCGTAGGGTTGGGCAGCTCTAACTATGGCTACACCTTC. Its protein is CASGVGLGSSNYGYTF.

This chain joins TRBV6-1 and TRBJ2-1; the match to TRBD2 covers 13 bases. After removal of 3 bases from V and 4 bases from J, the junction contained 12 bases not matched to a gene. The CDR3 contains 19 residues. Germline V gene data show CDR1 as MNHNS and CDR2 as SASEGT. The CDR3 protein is CASSDTSGRALWGYNEQFF. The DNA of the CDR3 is TGTGCCAGCAGTGATACTAGCGGGAGGGCCCTCTGGGGGTACAATGAGCAGTTCTTC.

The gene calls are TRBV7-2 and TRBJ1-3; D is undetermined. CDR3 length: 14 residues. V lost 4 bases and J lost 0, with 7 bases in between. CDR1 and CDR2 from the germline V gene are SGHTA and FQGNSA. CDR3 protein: CASSSGISGNTIYF. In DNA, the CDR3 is TGTGCCAGCAGCTCGGGAATCTCTGGAAACACCATATATTTT.

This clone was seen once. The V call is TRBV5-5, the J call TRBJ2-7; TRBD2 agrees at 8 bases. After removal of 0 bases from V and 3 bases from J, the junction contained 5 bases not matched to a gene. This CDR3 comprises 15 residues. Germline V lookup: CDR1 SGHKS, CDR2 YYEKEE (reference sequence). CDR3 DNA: TGTGCCAGCAGCTTGGACGGCGGGGGGAACTACGAGCAGTACTTC. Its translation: CASSLDGGGNYEQYF.

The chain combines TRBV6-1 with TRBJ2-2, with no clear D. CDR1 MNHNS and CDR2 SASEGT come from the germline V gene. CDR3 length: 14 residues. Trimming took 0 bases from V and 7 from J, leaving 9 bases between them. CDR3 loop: CASSEASGVGELFF. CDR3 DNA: TGTGCCAGCAGTGAAGCGAGTGGGGTCGGGGAGCTGTTTTTT.

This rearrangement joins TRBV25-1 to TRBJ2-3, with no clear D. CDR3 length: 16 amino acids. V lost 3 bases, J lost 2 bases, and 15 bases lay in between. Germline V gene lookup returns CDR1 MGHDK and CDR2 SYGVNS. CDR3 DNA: TGTGCCAGCAGTGAGTTGAAGCATCAACACACAGATACGCAGTATTTT. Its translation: CASSELKHQHTDTQYF.

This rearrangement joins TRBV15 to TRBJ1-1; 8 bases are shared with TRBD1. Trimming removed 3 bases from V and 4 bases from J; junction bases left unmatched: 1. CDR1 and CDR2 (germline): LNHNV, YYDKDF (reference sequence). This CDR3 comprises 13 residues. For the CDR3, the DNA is TGTGCCACCAGCAGCGACAGGGGCACTGAAGCTTTCTTT. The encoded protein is CATSSDRGTEAFF.

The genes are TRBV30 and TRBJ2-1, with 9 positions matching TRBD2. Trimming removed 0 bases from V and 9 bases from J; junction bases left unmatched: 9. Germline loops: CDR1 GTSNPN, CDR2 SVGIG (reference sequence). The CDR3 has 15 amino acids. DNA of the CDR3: TGTGCCTGGAGTGTACTGGGCGGGAGGGCCAGTGAGCAGTTCTTC. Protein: CAWSVLGGRASEQFF.

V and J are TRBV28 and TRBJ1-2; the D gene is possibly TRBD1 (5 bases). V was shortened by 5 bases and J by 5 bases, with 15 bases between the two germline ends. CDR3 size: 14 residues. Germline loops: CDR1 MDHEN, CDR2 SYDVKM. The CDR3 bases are TGTGCCAGCAGTCTCGGGACCCGGAGGTATGGCTACACCTTC. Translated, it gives CASSLGTRRYGYTF.

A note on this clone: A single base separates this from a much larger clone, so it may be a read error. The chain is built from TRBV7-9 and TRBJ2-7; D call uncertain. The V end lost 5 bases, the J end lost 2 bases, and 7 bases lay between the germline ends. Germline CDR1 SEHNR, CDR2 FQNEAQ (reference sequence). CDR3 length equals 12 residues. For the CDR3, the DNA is TGTGCCAGCAGCGGGATAGCCTACGAGCAGTACTTC. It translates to CASSGIAYEQYF.

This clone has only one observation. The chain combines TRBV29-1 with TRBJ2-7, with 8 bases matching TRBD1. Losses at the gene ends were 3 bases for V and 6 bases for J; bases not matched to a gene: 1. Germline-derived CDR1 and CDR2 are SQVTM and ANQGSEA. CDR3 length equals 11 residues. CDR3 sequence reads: CSVDRGREQYF. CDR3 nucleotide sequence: TGCAGCGTTGACAGGGGGCGCGAGCAGTACTTC.

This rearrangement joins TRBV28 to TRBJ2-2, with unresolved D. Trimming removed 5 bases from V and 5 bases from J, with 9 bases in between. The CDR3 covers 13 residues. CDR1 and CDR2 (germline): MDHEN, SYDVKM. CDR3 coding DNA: TGTGCCAGCAGTCCCCCAGGAACCGGGGAGCTGTTTTTT. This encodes CASSPPGTGELFF.

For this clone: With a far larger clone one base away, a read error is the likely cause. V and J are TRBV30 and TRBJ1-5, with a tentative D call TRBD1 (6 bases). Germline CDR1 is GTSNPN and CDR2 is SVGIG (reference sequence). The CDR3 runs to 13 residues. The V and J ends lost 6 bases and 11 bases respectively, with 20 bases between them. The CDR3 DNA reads TGTGCCTGCAAGGACAGCGGGCGGGGAGCCCAGCATTTT. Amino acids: CACKDSGRGAQHF.

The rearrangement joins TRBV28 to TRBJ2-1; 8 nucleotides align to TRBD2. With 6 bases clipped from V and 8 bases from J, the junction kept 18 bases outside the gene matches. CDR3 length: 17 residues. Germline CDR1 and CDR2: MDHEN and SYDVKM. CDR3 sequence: CASRVGGGLGRLDEQFF. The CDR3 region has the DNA TGTGCCAGCAGAGTCGGCGGGGGACTAGGACGGCTAGATGAGCAGTTCTTC.

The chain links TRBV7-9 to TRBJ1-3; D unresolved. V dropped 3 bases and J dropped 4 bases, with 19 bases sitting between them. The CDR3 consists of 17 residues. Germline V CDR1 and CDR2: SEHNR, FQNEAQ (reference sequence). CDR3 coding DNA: TGTGCCAGCAGCTTTATCTCATGGGATGAAACCGGAAACACCATATATTTT. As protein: CASSFISWDETGNTIYF.

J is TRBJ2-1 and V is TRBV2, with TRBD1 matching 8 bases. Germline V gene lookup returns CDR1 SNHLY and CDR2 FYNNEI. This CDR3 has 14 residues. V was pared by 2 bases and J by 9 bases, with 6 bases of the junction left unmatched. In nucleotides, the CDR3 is TGTGCCAGCAGTGAAACAGGGGGAGAGGGTGAGCAGTTCTTC. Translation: CASSETGGEGEQFF.

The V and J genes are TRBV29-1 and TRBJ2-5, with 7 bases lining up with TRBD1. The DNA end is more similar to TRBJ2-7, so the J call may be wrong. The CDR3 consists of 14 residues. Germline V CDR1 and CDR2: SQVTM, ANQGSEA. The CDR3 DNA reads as TGCAGCGTTGGACAGGGAAATATGTACTACGAGCAGTACTTC. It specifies CSVGQGNMYYEQYF.

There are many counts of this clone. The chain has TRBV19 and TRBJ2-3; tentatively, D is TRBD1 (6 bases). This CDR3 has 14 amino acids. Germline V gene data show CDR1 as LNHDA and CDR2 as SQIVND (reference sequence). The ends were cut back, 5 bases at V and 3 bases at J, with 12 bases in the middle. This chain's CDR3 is CASSVVQGTDTQYF. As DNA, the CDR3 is TGTGCCAGTAGTGTCGTACAGGGAACAGATACGCAGTATTTT.

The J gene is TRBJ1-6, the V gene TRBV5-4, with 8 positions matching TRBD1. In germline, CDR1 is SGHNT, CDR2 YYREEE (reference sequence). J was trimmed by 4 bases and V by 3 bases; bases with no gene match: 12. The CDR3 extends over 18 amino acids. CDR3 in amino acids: CASSSREGQDRYNSPLHF. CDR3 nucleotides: TGTGCCAGCAGCTCGCGTGAGGGACAGGACCGATATAATTCACCCCTCCACTTT. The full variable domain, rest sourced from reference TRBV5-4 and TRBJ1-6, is ETGVTQSPTHLIKTRGQQVTLRCSSQSGHNTVSWYQQALGQGPQFIFQYYREEENGRGNFPPRFSGLQFPNYSSELNVNALELDDSALYLCASSSREGQDRYNSPLHFGNGTRLTVT.

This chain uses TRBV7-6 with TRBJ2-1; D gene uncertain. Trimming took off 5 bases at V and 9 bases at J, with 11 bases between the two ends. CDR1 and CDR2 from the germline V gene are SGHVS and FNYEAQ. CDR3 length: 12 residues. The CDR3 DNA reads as TGTGCCAGCAGCCACGAGTTCGGTGAGCAGTTCTTC. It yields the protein CASSHEFGEQFF. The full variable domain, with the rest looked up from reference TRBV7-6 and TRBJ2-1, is GAGVSQSPRYKVTKRGQDVALRCDPISGHVSLYWYRQALGQGPEFLTYFNYEAQQDKSGLPNDRFSAERPEGSISTLTIQRTEQRDSAMYRCASSHEFGEQFFGPGTRLTVL.

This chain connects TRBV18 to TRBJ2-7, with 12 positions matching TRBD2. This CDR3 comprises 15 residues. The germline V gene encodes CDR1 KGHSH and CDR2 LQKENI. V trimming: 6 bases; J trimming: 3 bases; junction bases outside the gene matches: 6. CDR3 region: CASSHRTSGNYEQYF. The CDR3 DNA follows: TGTGCCAGCTCCCATCGGACTAGCGGGAACTACGAGCAGTACTTC.

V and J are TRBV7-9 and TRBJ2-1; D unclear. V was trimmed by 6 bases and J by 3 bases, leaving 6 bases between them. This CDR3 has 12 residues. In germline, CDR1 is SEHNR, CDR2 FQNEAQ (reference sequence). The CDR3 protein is CASRWDYNEQFF. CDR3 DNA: TGTGCCAGCAGATGGGACTACAATGAGCAGTTCTTC.

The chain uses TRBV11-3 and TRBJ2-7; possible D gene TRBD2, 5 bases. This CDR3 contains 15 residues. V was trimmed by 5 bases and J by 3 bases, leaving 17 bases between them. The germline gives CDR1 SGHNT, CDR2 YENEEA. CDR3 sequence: CASSPGEAELYEQYF. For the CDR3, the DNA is TGTGCCAGCAGCCCCGGGGAAGCGGAGCTCTACGAGCAGTACTTC. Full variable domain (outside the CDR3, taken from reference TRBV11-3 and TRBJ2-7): EAGVVQSPRYKIIEKKQPVAFWCNPISGHNTLYWYLQNLGQGPELLIRYENEEAVDDSQLPKDRFSAERLKGVDSTLKIQPAELGDSAVYLCASSPGEAELYEQYFGPGTRLTVT.

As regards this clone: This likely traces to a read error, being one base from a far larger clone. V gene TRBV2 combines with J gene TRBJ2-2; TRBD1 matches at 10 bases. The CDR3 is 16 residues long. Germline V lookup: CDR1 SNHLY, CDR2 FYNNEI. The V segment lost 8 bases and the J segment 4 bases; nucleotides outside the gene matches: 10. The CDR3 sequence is CASSGTGVGFTGELFF. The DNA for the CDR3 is TGTGCCAGCTCCGGGACAGGGGTCGGTTTCACCGGGGAGCTGTTTTTT.